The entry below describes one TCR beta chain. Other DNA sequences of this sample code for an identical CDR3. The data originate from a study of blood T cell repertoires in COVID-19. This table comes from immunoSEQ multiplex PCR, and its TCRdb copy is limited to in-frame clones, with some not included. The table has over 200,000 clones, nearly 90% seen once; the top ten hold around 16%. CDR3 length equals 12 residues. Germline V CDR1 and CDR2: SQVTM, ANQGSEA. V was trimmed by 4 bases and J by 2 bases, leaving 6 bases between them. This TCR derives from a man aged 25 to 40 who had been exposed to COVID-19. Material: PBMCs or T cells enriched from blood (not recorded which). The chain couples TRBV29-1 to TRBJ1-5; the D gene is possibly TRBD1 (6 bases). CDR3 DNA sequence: TGCAGCGTTGCAGGGGGCAATCAGCCCCAGCATTTT. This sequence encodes CSVAGGNQPQHF.